What follows describes a single T cell receptor (beta chain). Its antigen is undetermined. These data come from a study of T cell clonotyping in hematopoietic cell transplantation. CDR3 length: 12 amino acids. V shed 6 bases and J 5 bases; nucleotides not matched to a gene: 3. The V gene's germline CDR1 is SQVTM and CDR2 ANQGSEA. Repertoires were generated with immunoSEQ multiplex PCR, while TCRdb's copy carries only in-frame clones and drops some. The sample comprises some 8,800 clones, roughly 93% of which are singletons, and approximately 5.1% rests with the top ten. The study's findings and limits: No sorting was done, leaving CD4 and CD8 contributions mixed.

Samples: about 28 days before transplant, then days 30, 100 and 180 after. This chain joins TRBV29-1 and TRBJ1-5; 8 nucleotides match TRBD1. The material sequenced was PBMCs, taken 100 days after allogeneic stem cell transplant. The TCR sequence derives from a male patient aged 45 to 59 who had an allogeneic stem cell transplant from a related donor, so T cells may come from the graft donor. Some clones in this sample may be carry-over from other donors' samples. This CDR3 is CSVRTGYQPQHF. CDR3 coding DNA: TGCAGCGTCCGGACAGGGTATCAGCCCCAGCATTTT.